A single sample is the source of the 18 T cell receptor beta chains below, sequenced in a study of OX40 agonist ivuxolimab in advanced cancers. The data were produced by immunoSEQ multiplex PCR, yet TCRdb's version contains in-frame clones alone and is incomplete. Of approximately 160,000 clones in the sample, approximately 94% were seen once. The source was CD4+ or CD8+ T cells sorted from blood, collected in a trial of the OX40 agonist ivuxolimab. The receptors derive from an adult with an advanced solid tumor such as melanoma, head and neck, liver or kidney cancer.

This chain connects TRBV9 to TRBJ1-4; 9 bases are a match to TRBD1. CDR1 is SGDLS, CDR2 YYNGEE, per germline. Losses at the gene ends were 4 bases for V and 0 bases for J; bases not matched to a gene: 7. CDR3 length equals 17 residues. The CDR3: CASSHMGQGSTNEKLFF. DNA of the CDR3: TGTGCCAGCAGCCATATGGGACAGGGATCAACTAATGAAAAACTGTTTTTT.

Here the CDR3 reads CASSVGEWAEAFF. DNA of the CDR3: TGTGCCAGCAGCGTAGGGGAGTGGGCTGAAGCTTTCTTT. The chain recombines TRBV9 with TRBJ1-1; D remains ambiguous. Trimming cost V 0 bases and J 6 bases, with 9 bases left between them. Germline CDR1 SGDLS, CDR2 YYNGEE. This CDR3 has 13 amino acids.

CDR3 sequence: CASSLEGLLQETQYF. The CDR3 DNA follows: TGTGCCAGCAGCTTAGAAGGGCTTCTCCAAGAGACCCAGTACTTC. This sequence joins TRBV7-9 and TRBJ2-5, with D uncertain. Germline values: CDR1 SEHNR, CDR2 FQNEAQ (reference sequence). CDR3 length equals 15 residues. V was cut by 1 base and J by 1 base, with 10 bases left in between.

The V and J genes are TRBV28 and TRBJ1-1; D is undetermined. This CDR3 comprises 12 residues. Germline V gene lookup returns CDR1 MDHEN and CDR2 SYDVKM. The V gene lost 6 bases and the J gene lost 7 bases, with 12 bases spanning the gap. CDR3 nucleotides: TGTGCCAGCAGACCCCGGGCCGATGAAGCTTTCTTT. Translation gives CASRPRADEAFF.

The V call is TRBV30, the J call TRBJ2-3; tentatively, D is TRBD2 (5 bases). The CDR3 is 15 residues long. Germline V gene data show CDR1 as GTSNPN and CDR2 as SVGIG (reference sequence). V was cut by 3 bases and J by 0 bases, with 13 bases left in between. This CDR3 is CAWRTSGFSTDTQYF. CDR3 sequence (DNA): TGTGCCTGGAGAACCAGCGGATTCAGCACAGATACGCAGTATTTT. Drawing the rest from reference TRBV30 and TRBJ2-3, the complete variable domain is SQTIHQWPATLVQPVGSPLSLECTVEGTSNPNLYWYRQAAGRGLQLLFYSVGIGQISSEVPQNLSASRPQDRQFILSSKKLLLSDSGFYLCAWRTSGFSTDTQYFGPGTRLTVL.

The chain recombines TRBV10-3 with TRBJ2-3, with D perhaps matching TRBD1 (8 bases). The CDR3 has 17 amino acids. V dropped 6 bases and J dropped 6 bases, with 25 bases sitting between them. Germline CDR1 ENHRY, CDR2 SYGVKD. The CDR3 is CAIRGTGLERGRDTQYF. Here the CDR3 DNA reads TGTGCCATCAGGGGGACAGGCCTAGAGCGGGGACGGGATACGCAGTATTTT.

The sample holds a few counts of this clone. This chain joins TRBV2 and TRBJ1-1; D remains ambiguous. The CDR3 runs to 11 residues. Deletions cut 4 bases from V and 9 bases from J, with 9 bases between. From germline, CDR1 is SNHLY and CDR2 FYNNEI. CDR3 sequence reads: CASSGGTKAFF. CDR3 DNA: TGTGCCAGCAGTGGCGGTACAAAAGCTTTCTTT.

This chain connects TRBV6-5 to TRBJ1-1; no clear D. V dropped 5 bases and J dropped 2 bases, with 9 bases sitting between them. Germline values: CDR1 MNHEY, CDR2 SVGAGI. This CDR3 is 13 amino acids long. The CDR3 loop reads CASSPNANTEAFF. For the CDR3, the DNA is TGTGCCAGCAGTCCCAACGCTAACACTGAAGCTTTCTTT.

The chain employs TRBV4-3 and TRBJ1-2, with 7 bases that match TRBD1. CDR3 size: 17 residues. V shed 0 bases, J shed 3 bases, and the junction held 10 bases outside the gene matches. Germline V gene lookup returns CDR1 LGHNA and CDR2 YSLEER. The CDR3 DNA is TGCGCCAGCAGCCAAGATGCGCTCGAGGGGGCGCACTATGGCTACACCTTC. This gives the protein CASSQDALEGAHYGYTF.

The rearrangement joins TRBV9 to TRBJ2-7; 9 nucleotides match TRBD1. CDR1 and CDR2 (germline): SGDLS, YYNGEE. The trim removed 0 bases at V and 6 bases at J, leaving 4 bases unmatched. CDR3 length: 14 residues. Written as DNA, the CDR3 is TGTGCCAGCAGCGTAGTGGGACAGGGCAGCGAGCAGTACTTC. As protein: CASSVVGQGSEQYF. The full variable domain, rest sourced from reference TRBV9 and TRBJ2-7, is DSGVTQTPKHLITATGQRVTLRCSPRSGDLSVYWYQQSLDQGLQFLIQYYNGEERAKGNILERFSAQQFPDLHSELNLSSLELGDSALYFCASSVVGQGSEQYFGPGTRLTVT.

This clone was counted between two and nine times. CDR3 loop: CASSPGSYNEQFF. CDR3 DNA sequence: TGTGCCAGCAGCCCCGGATCGTACAATGAGCAGTTCTTC. The chain joins TRBV5-6 to TRBJ2-1; D not resolved. In germline, CDR1 is SGHDT, CDR2 YYEEEE. The CDR3 loop spans 13 amino acids. V was trimmed by 4 bases and J by 4 bases, leaving 9 bases between them.

A single count supports this clone. The rearrangement uses TRBV30 and TRBJ2-5; TRBD1 aligns across 7 bases. CDR1 and CDR2 (germline): GTSNPN, SVGIG (reference sequence). V lost 4 bases, J lost 1 base, and 6 bases stayed unmatched. The CDR3 has 14 amino acids. The CDR3 region is CAWNRGGAQETQYF. CDR3 nucleotides: TGTGCCTGGAACAGGGGTGGGGCCCAAGAGACCCAGTACTTC.

The chain recombines TRBV2 with TRBJ2-5; tentatively, D is TRBD2 (6 bases). With 11 bases removed from V and 0 bases from J, the gap between germline ends came to 13 bases. Germline values: CDR1 SNHLY, CDR2 FYNNEI. The CDR3 contains 13 residues. CDR3 sequence (DNA): TGTGCCGGAGCCCGGGACTACCAAGAGACCCAGTACTTC. As protein: CAGARDYQETQYF.

CDR3 coding DNA: TGTGCCAGTAGCTTGGACAGATTGAACACTGAAGCTTTCTTT. Translation gives CASSLDRLNTEAFF. The chain links TRBV19 to TRBJ1-1; a weak D match, TRBD1 (6 bases). V shed 6 bases and J shed 0 bases, with 11 bases lying between them. Germline CDR1 is LNHDA and CDR2 is SQIVND (reference sequence). The CDR3 covers 14 residues. The full variable domain, with the rest looked up from reference TRBV19 and TRBJ1-1, is DGGITQSPKYLFRKEGQNVTLSCEQNLNHDAMYWYRQDPGQGLRLIYYSQIVNDFQKGDIAEGYSVSREKKESFPLTVTSAQKNPTAFYLCASSLDRLNTEAFFGQGTRLTVV.

The chain combines TRBV18 with TRBJ1-4; possible D gene TRBD1, 6 bases. Trimming removed 3 bases at V and 4 bases at J, with 15 bases between. This CDR3 comprises 16 residues. Per germline, CDR1 KGHSH and CDR2 LQKENI. In DNA form, the CDR3 reads TGTGCCAGCTCACCGGATCGAGGACAGAATAATGAAAAACTGTTTTTT. It codes for CASSPDRGQNNEKLFF.

The CDR3 DNA reads as TGTGCCAGCAGCTTAGCGCGGAGGTTGAGACTGAGACTCGGTGACGAGCAGTACTTC. Protein: CASSLARRLRLRLGDEQYF. The chain has TRBV7-3 and TRBJ2-7, with D maybe TRBD2 (5 bases). Trimming removed 2 bases at V and 5 bases at J, with 28 bases between. From germline, CDR1 is SGHTA and CDR2 FQGTGA. The CDR3 is 19 residues long. The full variable domain, in which reference TRBV7-3 and TRBJ2-7 provide the parts outside the CDR3, is GAGVSQTPSNKVTEKGKYVELRCDPISGHTALYWYRQSLGQGPEFLIYFQGTGAADDSGLPNDRFFAVRPEGSVSTLKIQRTERGDSAVYLCASSLARRLRLRLGDEQYFGPGTRLTVT.

This clone was picked up one time. CDR3 residues: CASRGQGKDTQYF. For the CDR3, the DNA is TGTGCCAGCAGGGGACAGGGAAAAGATACGCAGTATTTT. The rearrangement joins TRBV2 to TRBJ2-3, with TRBD1 matching over 9 bases. The CDR3 sequence is 13 residues long. Germline CDR1 SNHLY, CDR2 FYNNEI. V lost 6 bases and J lost 5; bases outside the gene matches: 3.

The V call is TRBV27, the J call TRBJ1-4, with D perhaps TRBD1 (5 bases). The V end was cut by 2 bases, the J end by 8 bases, with 12 bases between. Germline CDR1 is MNHEY and CDR2 is SMNVEV (reference sequence). CDR3 length: 14 amino acids. Here the CDR3 reads CASSLTRVEEKLFF. The CDR3 DNA sequence: TGTGCCAGCAGTTTAACCAGGGTTGAGGAAAAACTGTTTTTT.